This T cell receptor beta chain appears in the sequencing data of a study of T-cell memory formation after mild COVID-19. The germline V gene has CDR1 KGHDR and CDR2 SFDVKD. The CDR3 extends over 17 amino acids. V lost 3 bases to trimming and J lost 5 bases, with 19 bases between them. Worth noting for this clonotype: Its matching antigen is unknown.

It was 5'RACE with constant-segment primers that produced the TCR alpha and TCR beta cDNA libraries, which carried sample barcodes and UMIs. From the 5' RACE reads, TCRdb called clonotypes with MiXCR, one entry per CDR3 protein. The sample yields about 440,000 distinct CDR3 sequences, 20% seen once. Regarding the study as a whole: Contracting CD8+ clones were enriched in EMRA, CD4+ mainly in CM and EM. Cross-reactive memory seemingly joined, as some responding clones were found in pre-infection memory.

This clonotype originated in an adult woman who had mild COVID-19 (a few samples of this study predate the infection). Cell type and time point are not known. The rearrangement uses TRBV24-1 and TRBJ2-1; weak D call: TRBD1 (8 bases). The sample consisted of PBMCs or a T cell subset sorted from them (not recorded which). CDR3 residues: CATSDTNRGGWDNEQFF. DNA of the CDR3: TGTGCCACCAGTGATACAAACAGGGGGGGTTGGGACAATGAGCAGTTCTTC.